A selection of T cell receptor beta chains follows, all from one sample in a study of OX40 agonist ivuxolimab in advanced cancers. The data were produced by immunoSEQ multiplex PCR, yet TCRdb's version contains in-frame clones alone and is incomplete. Altogether some 9,800 clones are present, less than 75% being singletons, with the ten largest covering about a quarter. This material consisted of CD4+ or CD8+ T cells sorted from blood, taken in a trial of the OX40 agonist ivuxolimab. These receptors originate from an adult with an advanced solid tumor such as melanoma, head and neck, liver or kidney cancer. Each CDR3 is given with its conserved first and last residue. A D gene is named only where the DNA matches it firmly. Not every row has a clone size; where given, it reads once, few, many or a size class.

clone_size	d_call	j_call	v_call	cdr3_nt	cdr3_aa
.	TRBD1	TRBJ1-2	TRBV29-1	TGCAGCGTTAGGGACAGGGATGGCTACACCTTC	CSVRDRDGYTF
few	TRBD1	TRBJ2-3	TRBV18	TGTGCCAGCTCACTAACAGGGGGCGACTCAGATACGCAGTATTTT	CASSLTGGDSDTQYF
few	TRBD1	TRBJ2-1	TRBV4-3	TGCGCCAGCAGCCAAGATTGGAGACAGGGTGCCTACAATGAGCAGTTCTTC	CASSQDWRQGAYNEQFF
.	.	TRBJ1-1	TRBV28	TGTGCCAGCAGTTTCTGGGGGACTGAAGCTTTCTTT	CASSFWGTEAFF
.	.	TRBJ2-7	TRBV29-1	TGCAGCGTTGAAAACCTGGCTGGGGTAACCTACGAGCAGTACTTC	CSVENLAGVTYEQYF
once	.	TRBJ2-7	TRBV5-1	TGCGCCAGCAGCCCCCCTTCTAGCGTATTTTCCTACGAGCAGTACTTC	CASSPPSSVFSYEQYF
.	.	TRBJ2-7	TRBV10-3	TGTGCCATCAGTGACCCGCAGGACCCGACCTACGAGCAGTACTTC	CAISDPQDPTYEQYF
.	.	TRBJ2-5	TRBV6-5	TGTGCCAGCAGTTACGGAGAGACCCAGTACTTC	CASSYGETQYF
.	.	TRBJ1-1	TRBV7-3	TGTGCCAGCAGCTGGGACGGGAACACTGAAGCTTTCTTT	CASSWDGNTEAFF
.	.	TRBJ2-2	TRBV29-1	TGCAGCGTTCGGTCAGCACTGAACACCGGGGAGCTGTTTTTT	CSVRSALNTGELFF
.	.	TRBJ2-1	TRBV7-3	TGTGCCAGCAGCTTAACAGGGCCGGACAATGAGCAGTTCTTC	CASSLTGPDNEQFF